This T cell receptor beta chain derives from a study of cytomegalovirus exposure and HLA in healthy donors. Details on this clone: Its antigen remains unknown.

Primers: 60 Vbeta forward and 13 Jbeta reverse. Sequencing was performed with immunoSEQ multiplex PCR; in TCRdb, only in-frame clones are kept and a portion is missing. This sample contains around 140,000 clones. Points from the study as a whole: Most TCRs appeared rarely, but some public TCRs recurred in many donors.

The sequencing input was PBMCs. The receptor comes from a man aged 18-30 years in good health and CMV-seronegative.

In DNA form, the CDR3 reads TGTGCCAGCAGCTTAGCCACCGGGTCCCCTAATACGCAGTATTTT. Its translation is CASSLATGSPNTQYF. This rearrangement joins TRBV11-3 to TRBJ2-3; the D is unclear. V lost 1 base, J lost 7 bases, and 15 bases lay in between. Germline CDR1 reads SGHNT; CDR2 reads YENEEA. There are 15 residues in the CDR3. The full variable domain, rest sourced from reference TRBV11-3 and TRBJ2-3, is EAGVVQSPRYKIIEKKQPVAFWCNPISGHNTLYWYLQNLGQGPELLIRYENEEAVDDSQLPKDRFSAERLKGVDSTLKIQPAELGDSAVYLCASSLATGSPNTQYFGPGTRLTVL.